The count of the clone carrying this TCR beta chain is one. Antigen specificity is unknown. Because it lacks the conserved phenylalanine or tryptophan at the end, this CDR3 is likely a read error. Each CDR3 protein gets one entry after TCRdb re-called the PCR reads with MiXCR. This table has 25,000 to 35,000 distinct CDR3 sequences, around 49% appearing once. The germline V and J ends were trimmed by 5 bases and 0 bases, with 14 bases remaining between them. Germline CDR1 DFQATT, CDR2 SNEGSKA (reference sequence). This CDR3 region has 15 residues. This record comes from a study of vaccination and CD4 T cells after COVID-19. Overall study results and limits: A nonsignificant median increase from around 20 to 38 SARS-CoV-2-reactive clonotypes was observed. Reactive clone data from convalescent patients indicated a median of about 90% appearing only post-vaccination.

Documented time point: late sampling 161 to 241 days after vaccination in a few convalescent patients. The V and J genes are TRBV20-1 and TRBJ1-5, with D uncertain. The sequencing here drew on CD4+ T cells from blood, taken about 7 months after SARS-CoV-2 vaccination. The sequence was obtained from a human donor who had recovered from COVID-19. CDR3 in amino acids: CSAPRGVYSNQPQHL. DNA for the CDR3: TGCAGTGCTCCCCGCGGGGTGTATAGCAATCAGCCCCAGCATCTT.